Presented here are 12 T cell receptor beta chains from one specimen sequenced in a study of T cells after yellow fever vaccination. TCRdb analysed the 5' RACE reads with MiXCR anew, one entry per CDR3 protein. The table has about 250,000 distinct CDR3 sequences, 3.6% seen once. The source was PBMCs, collected 15 days after the yellow fever booster vaccination. These receptors originate from a man aged 18 to 30 who received the YFV17D yellow fever vaccine.

The table lists this clonotype with many counts. V is TRBV12-3 or TRBV12-4 and J is TRBJ1-5; 8 bases line up with TRBD1. The V segment lost 6 bases and the J segment 1 base; nucleotides outside the gene matches: 5. The CDR3 is made up of 15 amino acids. The CDR3 DNA reads TGTGCCAGCAGCCCCCAGGGGGCAAGCAATCAGCCCCAGCATTTT. Translated: CASSPQGASNQPQHF.

This clonotype has a count of ten or more. The chain employs TRBV13 and TRBJ1-2; no reliable D call. Germline V gene data show CDR1 as PRHDT and CDR2 as FYEKMQ (reference sequence). The CDR3 has 17 residues. Trimming removed 0 bases at V and 5 bases at J, with 19 bases between. CDR3 in DNA: TGTGCCAGCAGCTTAGGGGGTCGCCTATCTTTGGGGTATGGCTACACCTTC. Amino acid sequence: CASSLGGRLSLGYGYTF.

This clonotype was observed at least ten times. This rearrangement joins TRBV20-1 to TRBJ1-1; 10 bases match TRBD1. The germline V gene has CDR1 DFQATT and CDR2 SNEGSKA (reference sequence). The CDR3 is 13 amino acids. In nucleotides, the CDR3 is TGCAGGGCGACAGGGGGCTGGGTCACTGAAGCTTTCTTT. This encodes CRATGGWVTEAFF.

The sample holds many counts of this clonotype. The chain combines TRBV5-1 with TRBJ2-3; D perhaps matches TRBD2 (5 bases). The CDR3 covers 13 residues. The ends were cut back, 2 bases at V and 4 bases at J, with 8 bases in the middle. Germline assignment: CDR1 SGHRS and CDR2 YFSETQ. The CDR3 DNA reads as TGCGCCAGCAGCTTCGGGGTGGCAGATACGCAGTATTTT. Its translation: CASSFGVADTQYF.

In its sample, this clonotype was seen many times. The V call is TRBV15, the J call TRBJ1-2; D remains unclear. Trimming stripped 1 base from V and 0 bases from J, with 15 bases between. There are 17 residues in the CDR3. Germline V gives CDR1 LNHNV, CDR2 YYDKDF (reference sequence). CDR3 sequence reads: CATSRGGTSSANYGYTF. CDR3 nucleotides: TGTGCCACCAGCAGAGGGGGAACTTCTTCGGCTAACTATGGCTACACCTTC. The full variable domain, with the rest looked up from reference TRBV15 and TRBJ1-2, is DAMVIQNPRYQVTQFGKPVTLSCSQTLNHNVMYWYQQKSSQAPKLLFHYYDKDFNNEADTPDNFQSRRPNTSFCFLDIRSPGLGDTAMYLCATSRGGTSSANYGYTFGSGTRLTVV.

This clonotype was detected many times. The CDR3 DNA is TGCGCCAGCAGCTTGGCCGGAACGGGGGCAGGGGAGACCCAGTACTTC. The encoded protein is CASSLAGTGAGETQYF. V and J are TRBV5-1 and TRBJ2-5, with D tentatively TRBD1 or TRBD2 (6 bases each). The CDR3 is 16 amino acids. From germline, CDR1 is SGHRS and CDR2 YFSETQ. Trimming left V 0 bases short and J 5 bases short, with 17 bases between.

This clonotype was seen repeatedly, ten times or more. This sequence joins TRBV4-3 and TRBJ2-3; D gene unclear. The length of the CDR3 is 16 residues. V was cut by 0 bases and J by 5 bases, with 15 bases left in between. The germline CDR1 and CDR2 sequences are LGHNA and YSLEER. The CDR3 nucleotides are TGCGCCAGCAGCCAAGATGTCGGGCAGATGAGAGATACGCAGTATTTT. This encodes CASSQDVGQMRDTQYF.

The sample holds many counts of this clonotype. The CDR3 DNA reads as TGCGCCAGCAGCTTGGTGCGGACAGGGGGCACAGATACGCAGTATTTT. Protein sequence: CASSLVRTGGTDTQYF. The V gene is TRBV5-1, the J gene TRBJ2-3, with TRBD1 identical over 9 bases. The CDR3 contains 16 residues. Germline-derived CDR1 and CDR2 are SGHRS and YFSETQ. Unmatched junction bases numbered 3, after V lost 0 bases and J lost 1 base. Full variable domain (remainder filled in from reference TRBV5-1 and TRBJ2-3): KAGVTQTPRYLIKTRGQQVTLSCSPISGHRSVSWYQQTPGQGLQFLFEYFSETQRNKGNFPGRFSGRQFSNSRSEMNVSTLELGDSALYLCASSLVRTGGTDTQYFGPGTRLTVL.

This clonotype has at least ten counts. V and J are TRBV12-3 or TRBV12-4 and TRBJ2-3; weak D call: TRBD2 (6 bases). V lost 2 bases and J 5 bases, leaving 11 bases between the germline ends. The CDR3 covers 14 residues. The CDR3 sequence is CASSLFGGEDTQYF. In DNA form, the CDR3 reads TGTGCCAGCAGTTTATTCGGCGGGGAAGATACGCAGTATTTT.

This clonotype was counted ten times or more. The chain uses TRBV7-9 and TRBJ2-5, with D tentatively TRBD2 (5 bases). V was cut by 2 bases and J by 4 bases, with 8 bases left in between. Looked up from germline, CDR1 is SEHNR and CDR2 is FQNEAQ (reference sequence). CDR3 length: 13 amino acids. CDR3 sequence reads: CASSLLAGETQYF. CDR3 bases: TGTGCCAGCAGCTTACTAGCCGGAGAGACCCAGTACTTC.

In this sample, this clonotype turned up many times. V gene TRBV4-3 combines with J gene TRBJ2-2; unclear D gene. Germline loops: CDR1 LGHNA, CDR2 YSLEER. Trimming took 0 bases from V and 8 from J, leaving 13 bases between them. The CDR3 sequence is 15 residues long. The DNA for the CDR3 is TGCGCCAGCAGCCAAGATGTAGGCGGTTTTGGGGAGCTGTTTTTT. It yields the protein CASSQDVGGFGELFF.

The sample holds many counts of this clonotype. The chain has TRBV4-3 and TRBJ2-1; 10 bases are a match to TRBD1. The CDR3 is 14 amino acids. With 3 bases clipped from V and 9 bases from J, the junction kept 5 bases outside the gene matches. Germline V gene lookup returns CDR1 LGHNA and CDR2 YSLEER. The CDR3 DNA reads as TGCGCCAGCAGCCAGCGGGACAGGGGAGGTGAGCAGTTCTTC. As protein: CASSQRDRGGEQFF.